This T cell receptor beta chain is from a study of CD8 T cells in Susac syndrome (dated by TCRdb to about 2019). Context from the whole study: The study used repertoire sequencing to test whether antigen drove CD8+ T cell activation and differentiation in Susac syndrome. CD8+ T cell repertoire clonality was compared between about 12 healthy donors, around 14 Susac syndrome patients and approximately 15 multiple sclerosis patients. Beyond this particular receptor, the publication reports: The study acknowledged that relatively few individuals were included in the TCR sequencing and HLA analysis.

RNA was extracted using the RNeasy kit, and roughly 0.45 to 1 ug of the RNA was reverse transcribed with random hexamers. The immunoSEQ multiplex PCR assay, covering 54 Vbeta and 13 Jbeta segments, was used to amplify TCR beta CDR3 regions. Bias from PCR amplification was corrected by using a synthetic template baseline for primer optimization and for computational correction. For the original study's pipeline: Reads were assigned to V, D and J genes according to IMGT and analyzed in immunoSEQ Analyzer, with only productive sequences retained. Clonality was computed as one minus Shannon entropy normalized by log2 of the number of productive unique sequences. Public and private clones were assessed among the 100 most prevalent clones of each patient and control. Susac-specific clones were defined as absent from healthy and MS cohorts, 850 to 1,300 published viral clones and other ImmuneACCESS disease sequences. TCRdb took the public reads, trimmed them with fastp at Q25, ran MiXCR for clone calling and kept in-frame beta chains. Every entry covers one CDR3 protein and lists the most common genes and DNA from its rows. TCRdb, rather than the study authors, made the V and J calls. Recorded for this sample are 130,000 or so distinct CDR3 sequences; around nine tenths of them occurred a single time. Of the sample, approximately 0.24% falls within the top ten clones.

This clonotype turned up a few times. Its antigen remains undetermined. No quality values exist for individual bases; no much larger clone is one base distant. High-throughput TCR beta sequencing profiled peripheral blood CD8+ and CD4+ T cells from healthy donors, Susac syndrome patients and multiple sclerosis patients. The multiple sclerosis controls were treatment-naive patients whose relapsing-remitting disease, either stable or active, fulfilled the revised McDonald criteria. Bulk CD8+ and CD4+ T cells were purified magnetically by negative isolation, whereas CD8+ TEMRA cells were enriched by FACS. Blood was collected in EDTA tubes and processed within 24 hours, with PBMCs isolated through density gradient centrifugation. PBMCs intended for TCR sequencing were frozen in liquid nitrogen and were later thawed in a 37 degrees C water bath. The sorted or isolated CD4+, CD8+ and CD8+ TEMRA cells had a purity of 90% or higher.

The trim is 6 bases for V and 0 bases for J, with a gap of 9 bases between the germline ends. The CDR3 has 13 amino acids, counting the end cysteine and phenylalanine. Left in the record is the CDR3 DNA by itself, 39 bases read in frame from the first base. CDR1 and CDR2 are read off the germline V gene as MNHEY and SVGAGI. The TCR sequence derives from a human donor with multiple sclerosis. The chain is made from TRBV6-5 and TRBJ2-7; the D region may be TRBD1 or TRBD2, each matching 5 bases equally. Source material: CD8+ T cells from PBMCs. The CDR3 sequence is CASSAGSSYEQYF. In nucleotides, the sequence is TGTGCCAGCAGCGCAGGGAGCTCCTACGAGCAGTACTTC.